Below are 24 T cell receptor beta chains sequenced from a single sample in a study of cytotoxic CD8 clonotypes in ibrutinib-treated CLL. The data were produced by immunoSEQ multiplex PCR, yet TCRdb's version contains in-frame clones alone and is incomplete. Of tens of thousands of clones listed, over 80% are singletons. The source material was PBMCs, sampled after 24 months of ibrutinib treatment. The receptors come from a human donor with chronic lymphocytic leukemia.

This clone was seen only once. The genes are TRBV5-8 and TRBJ2-1, with D hard to call. Germline assignment: CDR1 SGHTS and CDR2 YDEGEE. Trimming stripped 3 bases from V and 10 bases from J, with 11 bases between. There are 12 residues in the CDR3. In DNA, the CDR3 is TGTGCCAGCAGCTCCCATCTCGGCGAGCAGTTCTTC. This gives the protein CASSSHLGEQFF.

The V call is TRBV5-1, the J call TRBJ2-3, with TRBD1 as a possible D gene (6 bases). Trimming stripped 3 bases from V and 6 bases from J, with 14 bases between. Per the germline V gene, CDR1 is SGHRS and CDR2 is YFSETQ. The CDR3 sequence is 14 residues long. The CDR3 spells CASSSTGPRDTQYF. The CDR3 bases are TGCGCCAGCAGCTCGACAGGACCTCGGGATACGCAGTATTTT.

This sequence joins TRBV28 and TRBJ2-7; D is perhaps TRBD1 (6 bases). CDR1 MDHEN and CDR2 SYDVKM come from the germline V gene. The CDR3 totals 11 residues. V lost 5 bases and J lost 7, with 9 bases in between. The CDR3 sequence: CASSNRVEQYF. CDR3 sequence (DNA): TGTGCCAGCAGTAACAGGGTAGAGCAGTACTTC.

The chain carries TRBV5-5 and TRBJ2-7; 16 bases agree with TRBD2. J gave up 6 bases and V 6 bases, and 9 bases lay outside the gene matches. Germline V lookup: CDR1 SGHKS, CDR2 YYEKEE (reference sequence). This CDR3 spans 16 amino acids. The CDR3 region has the DNA TGTGCCAGCAAGCCGGGACTAGCGGGAGGGGTCGGCGAGCAGTACTTC. This gives the protein CASKPGLAGGVGEQYF.

The rearrangement joins TRBV6-1 to TRBJ2-5; 7 nucleotides agree with TRBD2. Gene TRBJ2-7 matches the end of the DNA better, so the J call may be wrong. Germline values: CDR1 MNHNS, CDR2 SASEGT. The CDR3 is 13 amino acids. CDR3 amino acids: CASISDGRTEQYF. The CDR3 nucleotides are TGTGCCAGCATTTCGGACGGGAGGACCGAGCAGTACTTC.

This chain joins TRBV29-1 and TRBJ2-3; D is undetermined. Germline V gene lookup returns CDR1 SQVTM and CDR2 ANQGSEA. CDR3 size: 10 residues. Trimming left V 4 bases short and J 5 bases short, with 4 bases between. The CDR3 DNA is TGCAGCGTTGGAGAAGATACGCAGTATTTT. Its translation: CSVGEDTQYF.

The genes are TRBV5-1 and TRBJ1-1; 10 bases match TRBD1. V lost 4 bases to trimming and J lost 5 bases; unmatched junction nucleotides: 2. The CDR3 is 13 residues long. From germline, CDR1 is SGHRS and CDR2 YFSETQ. The CDR3 sequence is CASSGQGETEAFF. The CDR3 DNA sequence: TGCGCCAGCAGCGGACAGGGGGAAACTGAAGCTTTCTTT.

The chain carries TRBV7-2 and TRBJ2-7; D gene unclear. The CDR3 length is 12 residues. Trimming pared 5 bases from V and 3 bases from J, leaving 8 bases between. The germline CDR1 and CDR2 sequences are SGHTA and FQGNSA. CDR3 coding DNA: TGTGCCAGCAGCGGACGGTTCTACGAGCAGTACTTC. Translated: CASSGRFYEQYF. Using reference TRBV7-2 and TRBJ2-7 for the parts outside the CDR3, the full variable domain is GAGVSQSPSNKVTEKGKDVELRCDPISGHTALYWYRQSLGQGLEFLIYFQGNSAPDKSGLPSDRFSAERTGGSVSTLTIQRTQQEDSAVYLCASSGRFYEQYFGPGTRLTVT.

J is TRBJ2-3 and V is TRBV10-1, with unresolved D. The V end lost 4 bases, the J end lost 0 bases, and 8 bases lay between the germline ends. CDR3 length: 14 residues. Germline V CDR1 and CDR2: WNHNN, SYGVQD (reference sequence). CDR3 amino acids: CASSGGPSTDTQYF. CDR3 nucleotides: TGCGCCAGCAGTGGGGGTCCTAGCACAGATACGCAGTATTTT.

The chain combines TRBV12-2 with TRBJ1-2; the D call TRBD1 from the table was never checked on the DNA. TRBV12-2 is a pseudogene locus. The CDR3 is made up of 12 amino acids. Here the CDR3 reads CASRLAPRQGVF. The CDR3 region has the DNA TGTGCAAGTCGCTTAGCGCCCAGACAGGGGGTCTTC.

The V and J genes are TRBV20-1 and TRBJ2-1, with D perhaps TRBD1 (5 bases). This CDR3 spans 11 amino acids. Germline V gene data show CDR1 as DFQATT and CDR2 as SNEGSKA (reference sequence). V was trimmed by 1 base and J by 9 bases, leaving 7 bases between them. The chain's CDR3 is CSARVGVEQFF. The CDR3 DNA sequence: TGCAGTGCTAGAGTAGGGGTTGAGCAGTTCTTC.

The chain couples TRBV12-2 to TRBJ1-1; the table's D gene call, TRBD1, was not cross checked with the DNA. TRBV12-2 is a pseudogene segment. This CDR3 is 16 amino acids long. The CDR3 bases are TGTGCAAGTCGCTTAGGGGCCACCGAGAACCATGGGGAAGCTTTCTTT. The encoded protein is CASRLGATENHGEAFF.

The chain employs TRBV6-1 and TRBJ1-1; the match to TRBD1 covers 8 bases. The junction had 6 bases not matched to a gene; V was cut back by 8 bases and J by 1 base. CDR1 and CDR2 from the germline V gene are MNHNS and SASEGT. This CDR3 contains 14 residues. The CDR3 nucleotides are TGTGCCAGCCGAGGACAGGGCGGGAACACTGAAGCTTTCTTT. The encoded protein is CASRGQGGNTEAFF.

The chain has TRBV10-1 and TRBJ2-7, with D maybe TRBD2 (6 bases). Germline assignment: CDR1 WNHNN and CDR2 SYGVQD (reference sequence). The CDR3 is 14 amino acids. Trimming left V 8 bases short and J 3 bases short, with 17 bases between. CDR3 sequence (DNA): TGCGCCAGCGGAGGGGCAGGGAAGCTCTACGAGCAGTACTTC. Protein: CASGGAGKLYEQYF.

Only one count was recorded for this clone. This rearrangement joins TRBV28 to TRBJ1-5; TRBD1 matches at 7 bases. The J segment lost 0 bases and the V segment lost 7 bases, leaving 9 bases of the junction unmatched. This CDR3 has 16 amino acids. CDR1 MDHEN and CDR2 SYDVKM come from the germline V gene. The CDR3 protein is CASIEQGSNSNQPQHF. The CDR3 nucleotides read TGTGCCAGCATAGAACAGGGGTCTAATAGCAATCAGCCCCAGCATTTT.

The chain is built from TRBV5-4 and TRBJ1-1, with 8 bases lining up with TRBD1. Per germline, CDR1 SGHNT and CDR2 YYREEE (reference sequence). There are 16 residues in the CDR3. Trimming removed 3 bases from V and 3 bases from J; junction bases left unmatched: 10. CDR3 DNA sequence: TGTGCCAGCAGCTGGGGCAGGGGGCGTGGGGACACTGAAGCTTTCTTT. Translation: CASSWGRGRGDTEAFF.

The rearrangement joins TRBV19 to TRBJ2-7, with TRBD1 identical over 7 bases. The CDR3 totals 13 residues. Per germline, CDR1 LNHDA and CDR2 SQIVND (reference sequence). The trim removed 3 bases at V and 7 bases at J, leaving 6 bases unmatched. CDR3 in amino acids: CASSIPGGGEQYF. The CDR3 region has the DNA TGTGCCAGTAGTATCCCAGGGGGTGGAGAGCAGTACTTC.

The V and J genes are TRBV15 and TRBJ2-2; 9 nucleotides match TRBD1. The trim removed 8 bases at V and 4 bases at J, leaving 5 bases unmatched. Germline CDR1 and CDR2: LNHNV and YYDKDF (reference sequence). The CDR3 consists of 14 residues. The CDR3 sequence is CATRDRAVTGELFF. DNA of the CDR3: TGTGCCACCCGGGACAGGGCTGTCACCGGGGAGCTGTTTTTT.

This clone counts as medium-sized. The chain carries TRBV30 and TRBJ2-6; TRBD1 agrees at 7 bases. After removal of 1 base from V and 3 bases from J, the junction contained 3 bases not matched to a gene. Germline CDR1 reads GTSNPN; CDR2 reads SVGIG (reference sequence). This CDR3 has 15 amino acids. The CDR3 DNA sequence: TGTGCCTGGAGTGCTACAGGGGATGGGGCCAACGTCCTGACTTTC. It yields the protein CAWSATGDGANVLTF.

V usage is TRBV5-6 and J usage is TRBJ2-7; the match to TRBD2 covers 15 bases. The CDR3 length is 17 residues. Trimming cost V 9 bases and J 2 bases; bases outside gene matches: 12. Per the germline V gene, CDR1 is SGHDT and CDR2 is YYEEEE. This chain's CDR3 is CANFGTSGRHYPYEQYF. The CDR3 nucleotides are TGTGCCAATTTCGGGACTAGCGGGAGGCACTACCCCTACGAGCAGTACTTC.

The V call is TRBV6-5, the J call TRBJ1-1; 8 bases agree with TRBD1. Trimming at V came to 5 bases and at J to 11 bases, leaving 7 bases not matched to a gene. Germline V lookup: CDR1 MNHEY, CDR2 SVGAGI. The CDR3 has 12 residues. The CDR3 region is CASSPPQGAAFF. The CDR3 DNA is TGTGCCAGCAGTCCCCCTCAGGGGGCGGCTTTCTTT.

This rearrangement joins TRBV28 to TRBJ1-2, with a tentative D call TRBD1 (5 bases). Trimming stripped 9 bases from V and 2 bases from J, with 16 bases between. The CDR3 has 14 residues. Per germline, CDR1 MDHEN and CDR2 SYDVKM. In DNA, the CDR3 is TGTGCCAGTATCACTCAGGGAAACAACTATGGCTACACCTTC. Translation: CASITQGNNYGYTF.

This chain links TRBV27 with TRBJ1-5; 10 bases fit TRBD1. The CDR3 length is 16 residues. Germline loops: CDR1 MNHEY, CDR2 SMNVEV (reference sequence). Trimming at V came to 7 bases and at J to 3 bases, leaving 9 bases not matched to a gene. CDR3 nucleotides: TGTGCCAGCAACCCTGGACAGGGGGTCGTCAATCAGCCCCAGCATTTT. Translating it yields CASNPGQGVVNQPQHF.

The V call is TRBV4-3, the J call TRBJ2-3, with D possibly matching TRBD2 (5 bases). Trimming removed 1 base from V and 6 bases from J, with 11 bases in between. CDR1 is LGHNA, CDR2 YSLEER, per germline. The CDR3 totals 14 residues. The CDR3, as DNA: TGCGCCAGCAGCCAAGGCGGGCTAGGCGATACGCAGTATTTT. This sequence encodes CASSQGGLGDTQYF.